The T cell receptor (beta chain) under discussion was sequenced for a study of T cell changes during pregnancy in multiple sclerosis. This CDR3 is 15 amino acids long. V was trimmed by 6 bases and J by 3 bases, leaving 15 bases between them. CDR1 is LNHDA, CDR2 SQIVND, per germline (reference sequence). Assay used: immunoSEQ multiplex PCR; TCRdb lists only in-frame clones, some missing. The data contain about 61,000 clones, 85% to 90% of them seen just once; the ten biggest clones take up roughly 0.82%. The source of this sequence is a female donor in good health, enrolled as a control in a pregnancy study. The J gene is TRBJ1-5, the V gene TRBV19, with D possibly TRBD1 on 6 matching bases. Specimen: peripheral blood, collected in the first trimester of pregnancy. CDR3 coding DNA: TGTGCCAGTAGAGAAGGACAGCACTCCAATCAGCCCCAGCATTTT. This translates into CASREGQHSNQPQHF.